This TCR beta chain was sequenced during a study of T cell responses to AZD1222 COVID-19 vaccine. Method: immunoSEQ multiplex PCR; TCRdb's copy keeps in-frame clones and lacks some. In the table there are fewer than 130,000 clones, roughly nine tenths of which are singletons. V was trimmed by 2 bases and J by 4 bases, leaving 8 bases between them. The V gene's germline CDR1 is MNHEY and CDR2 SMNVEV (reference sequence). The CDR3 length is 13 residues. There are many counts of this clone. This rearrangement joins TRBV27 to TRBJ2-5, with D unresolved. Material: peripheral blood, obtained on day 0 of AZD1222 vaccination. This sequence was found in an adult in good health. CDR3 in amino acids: CASSLSFIETQYF. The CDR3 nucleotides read TGTGCCAGCAGTTTAAGTTTCATAGAGACCCAGTACTTC.